These T cell receptor beta chains were read from a single sample in a study of blood T cell repertoires in COVID-19. Here immunoSEQ multiplex PCR was the method, and the copy in TCRdb shows in-frame clones only, minus some. The sample records around 60,000 clones, 75% to 85% being singletons. Sample: peripheral blood. All receptors derive from a man at least 80 years old with acute or convalescent COVID-19. CDR3s include the opening cysteine and the closing phenylalanine or tryptophan. The order of the fields is D gene, V gene, clone size, CDR3 length, J gene, CDR3 DNA, CDR3 protein. D genes are given only for firm matches. Not every row has a clone size; where given, it reads once, few, many or a size class.

D: -; V: TRBV11-3; size: few; length: 13; J: TRBJ1-2; DNA: TGTGCCAGCAGCTTAGGAGTTTTCTATGGCTACACCTTC; CDR3: CASSLGVFYGYTF
D: TRBD1; V: TRBV5-4; size: -; length: 16; J: TRBJ2-5; DNA: TGTGCCAGCAGCCCCAGACAGGGGGCACCCACAGAGACCCAGTACTTC; CDR3: CASSPRQGAPTETQYF
D: -; V: TRBV5-1; size: -; length: 17; J: TRBJ1-1; DNA: TGCGCCAGCAGCTTGGAACGGGGTGCCAGATTGAACACTGAAGCTTTCTTT; CDR3: CASSLERGARLNTEAFF
D: -; V: TRBV18; size: -; length: 13; J: TRBJ1-5; DNA: TGTGCCAGCTCACAGGGAGAGGGTCAGCCCCAGCATTTT; CDR3: CASSQGEGQPQHF
D: TRBD1; V: TRBV2; size: -; length: 14; J: TRBJ2-3; DNA: TGTGCCAGCAGTCCGGGACAGGGAACAGATACGCAGTATTTT; CDR3: CASSPGQGTDTQYF
D: -; V: TRBV6-5; size: -; length: 15; J: TRBJ1-5; DNA: TGTGCCAGCAGTTACTCATCCGGGGTCCAACAGCCCCAGCATTTT; CDR3: CASSYSSGVQQPQHF
D: -; V: TRBV4-2; size: -; length: 16; J: TRBJ2-3; DNA: TGTGCCAGCAGCCTAGGGGTTGGGGGGGGGCAAGATACGCAGTATTTT; CDR3: CASSLGVGGGQDTQYF
D: TRBD1; V: TRBV7-9; size: -; length: 12; J: TRBJ1-2; DNA: TGTGCCAGCAGCGTGGACAGGGTACCCTACACCTTC; CDR3: CASSVDRVPYTF
D: -; V: TRBV5-4; size: -; length: 14; J: TRBJ1-2; DNA: TGTGCCAGCAGCTTGGCGGCGCAGGACTATGGCTACACCTTC; CDR3: CASSLAAQDYGYTF
D: -; V: TRBV4-1; size: -; length: 17; J: TRBJ1-4; DNA: TGCGCCAGCAGCCAACAGTCTGAAGGGGGTTTTAATGAAAAACTGTTTTTT; CDR3: CASSQQSEGGFNEKLFF
D: -; V: TRBV4-1; size: -; length: 14; J: TRBJ1-1; DNA: TGCGCCAGCAGCAACGTGGACCGGGGCACTGAAGCTTTCTTT; CDR3: CASSNVDRGTEAFF
D: -; V: TRBV6-6; size: -; length: 14; J: TRBJ1-3; DNA: TGTGCCAGCAGCTCCCCAGAATCTGGAAACACCATATATTTT; CDR3: CASSSPESGNTIYF
D: TRBD1; V: TRBV7-2; size: -; length: 14; J: TRBJ1-2; DNA: TGTGCCAGCAGCTTAAGGGGGCGCTTCTATGGCTACACCTTC; CDR3: CASSLRGRFYGYTF
D: -; V: TRBV4-1; size: -; length: 15; J: TRBJ1-2; DNA: TGCGCCAGCAGCCAAGATTGGGGGACTTCCTATGGCTACACCTTC; CDR3: CASSQDWGTSYGYTF
D: TRBD1; V: TRBV19; size: -; length: 17; J: TRBJ1-1; DNA: TGTGCCAGTAGTCCAAGGACAGGGGGGAGTCGGAACACTGAAGCTTTCTTT; CDR3: CASSPRTGGSRNTEAFF
D: TRBD2; V: TRBV30; size: -; length: 14; J: TRBJ2-7; DNA: TGTGCCTCAAGCGGGACTAGTGGCGCCTACGAGCAGTACTTC; CDR3: CASSGTSGAYEQYF
D: TRBD1; V: TRBV3-1/TRBV3-2; size: once; length: 16; J: TRBJ2-2; DNA: TGTGCCAGCAGCCCTCGACAGGGGGGTTGGGCCGGGGAGCTGTTTTTT; CDR3: CASSPRQGGWAGELFF
D: TRBD2; V: TRBV7-9; size: -; length: 14; J: TRBJ2-3; DNA: TGTGCCAGCAGCCCCAGCGGGGGGGAATATACGCAGTATTTT; CDR3: CASSPSGGEYTQYF
D: -; V: TRBV30; size: -; length: 14; J: TRBJ2-7; DNA: TGTGCCTGGAGTGTACCGGGCAGGGAATACGAGCAGTACTTC; CDR3: CAWSVPGREYEQYF
D: TRBD1; V: TRBV2; size: -; length: 18; J: TRBJ1-6; DNA: TGTGCCAGCAGAGGAGGTCGACAGGGGAGCTCCTATAATTCACCCCTCCACTTT; CDR3: CASRGGRQGSSYNSPLHF
D: -; V: TRBV19; size: -; length: 16; J: TRBJ1-4; DNA: TGTGCCAGTACTAAAGGAGGGGCGCGGCCTAATGAAAAACTGTTTTTT; CDR3: CASTKGGARPNEKLFF
D: -; V: TRBV18; size: -; length: 17; J: TRBJ2-2; DNA: TGTGCCAGCTCACCCCCCCTGTCTAGTGGAATGACCGGGGAGCTGTTTTTT; CDR3: CASSPPLSSGMTGELFF